This is a list of T cell receptor beta chains from one sample in a study of blood T cell repertoires in COVID-19. Assay: immunoSEQ multiplex PCR; the TCRdb copy retains only in-frame clones and omits some. The sample has approximately 190,000 clones; about 86% are singletons. The sequenced sample was peripheral blood. Receptors were obtained from a man aged 25-45 years with active or convalescent COVID-19. CDR3s include the opening cysteine and the closing phenylalanine or tryptophan. Fields, in order: V gene, clone size, D gene, J gene, CDR3 protein, CDR3 DNA. The D gene is left open where the match is weak. Clone size is shown for a subset of rows, as once, few, many or a class of expanded clone.

V: TRBV3-1/TRBV3-2
size: -
D: -
J: TRBJ1-2
CDR3: CASSQSKGRVDYGYTF
DNA: TGTGCCAGCAGCCAATCGAAGGGCAGGGTCGACTATGGCTACACCTTC

V: TRBV2
size: -
D: TRBD2
J: TRBJ2-2
CDR3: CASSFSGTYGGELFF
DNA: TGTGCCAGCAGTTTTAGCGGGACCTATGGCGGGGAGCTGTTTTTT

V: TRBV18
size: -
D: -
J: TRBJ1-1
CDR3: CASSPQRRDGTEAFF
DNA: TGTGCCAGCTCACCACAACGGAGGGATGGCACTGAAGCTTTCTTT

V: TRBV28
size: -
D: -
J: TRBJ2-1
CDR3: CASTTGTSSYNEQFF
DNA: TGTGCCAGCACAACCGGGACTTCCTCCTACAATGAGCAGTTCTTC

V: TRBV7-2
size: few
D: TRBD2
J: TRBJ2-7
CDR3: CASSLNSGRDEQYF
DNA: TGTGCCAGCAGCTTAAACAGCGGGAGGGACGAGCAGTACTTC

V: TRBV28
size: -
D: TRBD2
J: TRBJ2-1
CDR3: CASRTGTSGGIPYNEQFF
DNA: TGTGCCAGCAGAACCGGGACTAGCGGGGGGATTCCCTACAATGAGCAGTTCTTC

V: TRBV6-6
size: -
D: TRBD2
J: TRBJ2-1
CDR3: CASRERTSGANEQFF
DNA: TGTGCCAGCAGGGAGAGGACTAGCGGGGCCAATGAGCAGTTCTTC

V: TRBV5-1
size: -
D: -
J: TRBJ2-1
CDR3: CASSFDAGSYNEQFF
DNA: TGCGCCAGCAGCTTCGACGCAGGTTCCTACAATGAGCAGTTCTTC

V: TRBV6-6
size: -
D: -
J: TRBJ1-2
CDR3: CASSRTETYGYTF
DNA: TGTGCCAGCAGCCGGACAGAAACCTATGGCTACACCTTC

V: TRBV6-5
size: -
D: -
J: TRBJ1-5
CDR3: CASGPGYSNQPQHF
DNA: TGTGCCAGCGGCCCAGGGTATAGCAATCAGCCCCAGCATTTT

V: TRBV19
size: -
D: -
J: TRBJ1-3
CDR3: CASSPRDISGNTIYF
DNA: TGTGCCAGTAGTCCACGGGATATCTCTGGAAACACCATATATTTT

V: TRBV19
size: -
D: -
J: TRBJ1-1
CDR3: CASSIGQPNTEAFF
DNA: TGTGCCAGTAGTATAGGACAGCCGAACACTGAAGCTTTCTTT

V: TRBV27
size: -
D: -
J: TRBJ1-1
CDR3: CASTLRGGGITEAFF
DNA: TGTGCCAGCACCCTCCGCGGGGGTGGGATCACTGAAGCTTTCTTT

V: TRBV2
size: -
D: TRBD2
J: TRBJ2-3
CDR3: CATERGDRTDTQYF
DNA: TGTGCCACCGAGCGGGGGGACCGCACAGATACGCAGTATTTT

V: TRBV5-1
size: -
D: -
J: TRBJ2-1
CDR3: CASSLTGSSYNEQFF
DNA: TGCGCCAGCAGCTTGACTGGTAGCTCCTACAATGAGCAGTTCTTC

V: TRBV20-1
size: -
D: TRBD2
J: TRBJ2-2
CDR3: CSASTGTSLNTGELFF
DNA: TGCAGTGCTAGTACCGGGACTAGCCTGAACACCGGGGAGCTGTTTTTT

V: TRBV21-1
size: -
D: -
J: TRBJ1-5
CDR3: CASSKSRRGQPQHF
DNA: TGTGCCAGCAGCAAATCGAGGAGGGGCCAGCCCCAGCATTTT

V: TRBV6-1
size: -
D: TRBD1
J: TRBJ1-6
CDR3: CASSGGQSKYNSPLHF
DNA: TGTGCCAGCAGTGGGGGACAGTCAAAATATAATTCACCCCTCCACTTT

V: TRBV6-1
size: -
D: -
J: TRBJ1-1
CDR3: CASSEPGVDEAFF
DNA: TGTGCCAGCAGTGAACCAGGGGTCGATGAAGCTTTCTTT

V: TRBV5-1
size: -
D: TRBD1
J: TRBJ1-2
CDR3: CASSLDGQGIYGYTF
DNA: TGCGCCAGCAGCTTGGATGGACAGGGAATTTATGGCTACACCTTC

V: TRBV19
size: -
D: TRBD2
J: TRBJ2-2
CDR3: CASRGGREAHFWTGELFF
DNA: TGTGCCAGCCGAGGGGGGCGGGAGGCCCACTTTTGGACCGGGGAGCTGTTTTTT

V: TRBV5-6
size: -
D: -
J: TRBJ2-6
CDR3: CASSLALSGANVLTF
DNA: TGTGCCAGCAGCTTGGCCCTTTCTGGGGCCAACGTCCTGACTTTC

V: TRBV7-9
size: -
D: -
J: TRBJ1-1
CDR3: CASSLPRGRSTEAFF
DNA: TGTGCCAGCAGCTTACCGCGGGGGAGAAGCACTGAAGCTTTCTTT

V: TRBV27
size: once
D: -
J: TRBJ2-7
CDR3: CASSLSLTYEQYF
DNA: TGTGCCAGCAGTTTGTCCTTAACCTACGAGCAGTACTTC

V: TRBV27
size: -
D: TRBD1
J: TRBJ2-1
CDR3: CASRRRAGGSSIPENEQFF
DNA: TGTGCCAGCAGGCGTAGGGCAGGGGGCTCTAGCATCCCCGAGAATGAGCAGTTCTTC

V: TRBV25-1
size: -
D: TRBD1
J: TRBJ2-3
CDR3: CASSALQGTFTDTQYF
DNA: TGTGCCAGCAGTGCTTTACAGGGGACCTTCACAGATACGCAGTATTTT

V: TRBV25-1
size: -
D: -
J: TRBJ1-6
CDR3: CASSQGGISNSPLHF
DNA: TGTGCCAGCAGTCAGGGAGGTATTTCTAATTCACCCCTCCACTTT

V: TRBV11-2
size: -
D: TRBD1
J: TRBJ1-3
CDR3: CASSTLTGVGNTIYF
DNA: TGTGCCAGCAGCACGCTGACAGGGGTCGGAAACACCATATATTTT

V: TRBV14
size: -
D: -
J: TRBJ2-3
CDR3: CASSPRVRERTDTQYF
DNA: TGTGCCAGCAGCCCGAGGGTACGGGAGAGGACAGATACGCAGTATTTT

V: TRBV6-1
size: few
D: TRBD1
J: TRBJ1-6
CDR3: CASSGSPTGRNSPLHF
DNA: TGTGCCAGCAGTGGCTCCCCGACAGGGAGGAATTCACCCCTCCACTTT

V: TRBV6-1
size: -
D: TRBD2
J: TRBJ2-2
CDR3: CASSEGVSGRGRTGELFF
DNA: TGTGCCAGCAGTGAAGGTGTTAGCGGGAGGGGGAGGACCGGGGAGCTGTTTTTT

V: TRBV23-1
size: -
D: TRBD1
J: TRBJ1-2
CDR3: CASKQGLGYTF
DNA: TGCGCCAGCAAACAGGGGCTTGGCTACACCTTC

V: TRBV18
size: once
D: TRBD1
J: TRBJ1-2
CDR3: CASSPPGQGGGYTF
DNA: TGTGCCAGCTCACCACCGGGACAGGGCGGTGGCTACACCTTC

V: TRBV19
size: -
D: -
J: TRBJ2-1
CDR3: CASSSIPADEQFF
DNA: TGTGCCAGTAGCTCCATTCCTGCGGATGAGCAGTTCTTC

V: TRBV27
size: once
D: -
J: TRBJ1-1
CDR3: CASSLYRDDTEAFF
DNA: TGTGCCAGCAGTTTATACAGGGACGACACTGAAGCTTTCTTT

V: TRBV5-8
size: -
D: TRBD1
J: TRBJ1-2
CDR3: CASSLARDSSNYGYTF
DNA: TGTGCCAGCAGCTTGGCCCGGGACAGTTCTAACTATGGCTACACCTTC

V: TRBV18
size: -
D: TRBD2
J: TRBJ2-1
CDR3: CASSLAGGLISYNEQFF
DNA: TGTGCCAGCTCATTAGCGGGGGGCCTAATCTCCTACAATGAGCAGTTCTTC

V: TRBV3-1/TRBV3-2
size: -
D: -
J: TRBJ1-1
CDR3: CASSHGRRTEAFF
DNA: TGTGCCAGCAGCCACGGGAGAAGGACTGAAGCTTTCTTT

V: TRBV5-1
size: -
D: -
J: TRBJ1-2
CDR3: CASSPYPDSNYGYTF
DNA: TGCGCCAGCAGCCCGTACCCGGACAGTAACTATGGCTACACCTTC

V: TRBV6-6
size: -
D: TRBD1
J: TRBJ2-1
CDR3: CASRTGTAYNEQFF
DNA: TGTGCCAGCAGGACCGGGACAGCCTACAATGAGCAGTTCTTC

V: TRBV2
size: -
D: -
J: TRBJ2-2
CDR3: CASTPGDTGELFF
DNA: TGTGCCAGCACCCCGGGGGACACCGGGGAGCTGTTTTTT

V: TRBV9
size: -
D: -
J: TRBJ1-2
CDR3: CASSGGEGERPYGYTF
DNA: TGTGCCAGCAGCGGAGGGGAGGGGGAAAGGCCCTATGGCTACACCTTC

V: TRBV4-3
size: -
D: -
J: TRBJ2-1
CDR3: CASSKSQGYEQFF
DNA: TGCGCCAGCAGTAAGTCTCAGGGCTATGAGCAGTTCTTC

V: TRBV2
size: -
D: TRBD1
J: TRBJ2-5
CDR3: CASRGTGFQETQYF
DNA: TGTGCCAGCAGGGGGACAGGGTTCCAAGAGACCCAGTACTTC

V: TRBV29-1
size: -
D: TRBD1
J: TRBJ1-1
CDR3: CSGQLGRTGANTEAFF
DNA: TGCAGCGGTCAGTTGGGGAGGACAGGGGCAAACACTGAAGCTTTCTTT

V: TRBV19
size: -
D: -
J: TRBJ2-2
CDR3: CASSMKGRRTGELFF
DNA: TGTGCCAGTAGTATGAAGGGGCGACGCACCGGGGAGCTGTTTTTT

V: TRBV27
size: many
D: -
J: TRBJ1-1
CDR3: CASSWSGLRTEAFF
DNA: TGTGCCAGCAGTTGGAGTGGTCTTCGGACTGAAGCTTTCTTT

V: TRBV2
size: -
D: TRBD2
J: TRBJ2-3
CDR3: CASSWTSGTDTQYF
DNA: TGTGCCAGCAGCTGGACTAGCGGGACAGATACGCAGTATTTT

V: TRBV7-9
size: -
D: TRBD1
J: TRBJ1-6
CDR3: CASSLGSRGPNSPLHF
DNA: TGTGCCAGCAGCTTAGGGTCGAGGGGGCCCAATTCACCCCTCCACTTT

V: TRBV3-1/TRBV3-2
size: -
D: TRBD2
J: TRBJ2-1
CDR3: CASSQVKAGGQGEQFF
DNA: TGTGCCAGCAGCCAAGTAAAAGCGGGAGGGCAGGGTGAGCAGTTCTTC

V: TRBV27
size: -
D: TRBD2
J: TRBJ2-1
CDR3: CASSLAGTTFYNEQFF
DNA: TGTGCCAGCAGTTTAGCTGGGACTACCTTCTACAATGAGCAGTTCTTC

V: TRBV3-1/TRBV3-2
size: -
D: -
J: TRBJ1-4
CDR3: CASSQTQGANEKLFF
DNA: TGTGCCAGCAGCCAAACACAGGGAGCTAATGAAAAACTGTTTTTT

V: TRBV7-6
size: -
D: TRBD1
J: TRBJ1-2
CDR3: CASSPRQGANYGYTF
DNA: TGTGCCAGCAGCCCCCGACAGGGGGCTAACTATGGCTACACCTTC

V: TRBV7-2
size: few
D: TRBD2
J: TRBJ2-2
CDR3: CASSPAGLGATGELFF
DNA: TGTGCCAGCAGCCCGGCGGGACTAGGGGCCACCGGGGAGCTGTTTTTT

V: TRBV7-3
size: -
D: -
J: TRBJ1-1
CDR3: CASSPSLLNTEAFF
DNA: TGTGCCAGCAGCCCGAGTTTACTGAACACTGAAGCTTTCTTT